These 32 T cell receptor beta chains came from one sample sequenced in a study of graft-versus-host responses after intestinal transplantation (dated by TCRdb to about 2021). The sample's time point label, in plain terms: cells obtained before transplantation from donor or recipient. Receptor libraries were prepared by the immunoSEQ multiplex PCR assay. Imported from immuneACCESS, the table was reduced by TCRdb to in-frame sequences with V and J called. These copies leave out some clones; in studies compared against another copy, an unresolved V gene accounts for under half, and the cause of the remainder is not known. In this sample the table shows fewer than 150,000 clones, approximately 94% of which occur a single time. In total, the top ten clones hold roughly 0.16% of the sample. No antigen has been assigned to these receptors. The sample consisted of unstimulated CD4+ T cells sorted from spleen or lymph node cells, taken before intestinal transplant. The receptors shown here come from a human donor who received an intestinal transplant.

Only one count was recorded for this clone. The chain combines TRBV9 with TRBJ2-2; 8 bases match TRBD1. The CDR3 is made up of 15 amino acids. Germline lookup yields CDR1 SGDLS and CDR2 YYNGEE. V lost 5 bases to trimming and J lost 5 bases; unmatched junction nucleotides: 8. The CDR3 nucleotides read TGTGCCAGCAGTAACAGGGGGATATCGACCGGGGAGCTGTTTTTT. Its protein is CASSNRGISTGELFF.

The chain uses TRBV7-2 and TRBJ2-2; 7 bases align to TRBD2. Germline CDR1 and CDR2: SGHTA and FQGNSA. The CDR3 spans 15 residues. The V gene end was trimmed by 4 bases and the J gene end by 10 bases; junction bases not matched to a gene: 12. CDR3 sequence (DNA): TGTGCCAGCAGCTCCCTGGGGAGGGCGAAGGAGGAGCTGTTTTTT. It is translated as CASSSLGRAKEELFF.

V usage is TRBV5-6 and J usage is TRBJ2-3, with D maybe TRBD2 (6 bases). Germline-derived CDR1 and CDR2 are SGHDT and YYEEEE. The CDR3 is made up of 18 amino acids. V was cut by 1 base and J by 2 bases, with 20 bases left in between. The CDR3 here is CASSLSYRGGGNTDTQYF. CDR3 in DNA: TGTGCCAGCAGCTTGTCGTACCGTGGTGGAGGGAACACAGATACGCAGTATTTT. The full variable domain, in which reference TRBV5-6 and TRBJ2-3 provide the parts outside the CDR3, is DAGVTQSPTHLIKTRGQQVTLRCSPKSGHDTVSWYQQALGQGPQFIFQYYEEEERQRGNFPDRFSGHQFPNYSSELNVNALLLGDSALYLCASSLSYRGGGNTDTQYFGPGTRLTVL.

CDR3 sequence: CASSAGQGGPYSNQPQHF. The CDR3 nucleotides read TGTGCCAGTAGTGCTGGACAGGGGGGGCCCTATAGCAATCAGCCCCAGCATTTT. The rearrangement uses TRBV19 and TRBJ1-5; 10 bases align to TRBD1. CDR1 and CDR2 from the germline V gene are LNHDA and SQIVND (reference sequence). This CDR3 comprises 18 residues. V was pared by 5 bases and J by 0 bases, with 10 bases of the junction left unmatched.

V and J are TRBV2 and TRBJ1-1; a weak D match, TRBD1 (6 bases). CDR1 is SNHLY and CDR2 is FYNNEI in the germline V gene. The CDR3 totals 15 residues. V lost 7 bases and J lost 3, with 18 bases in between. CDR3 loop: CASTRQTGGYTEAFF. CDR3 bases: TGTGCCAGCACCCGACAGACGGGGGGCTACACTGAAGCTTTCTTT.

The chain links TRBV6-5 to TRBJ1-5, with 8 bases matching TRBD1. V shed 6 bases and J 7 bases; nucleotides not matched to a gene: 8. The germline V gene has CDR1 MNHEY and CDR2 SVGAGI. The CDR3 length is 14 residues. This CDR3 is CASRDQGAGQPQHF. The CDR3 DNA is TGTGCCAGCAGAGACCAGGGGGCCGGGCAGCCCCAGCATTTT.

This chain links TRBV2 with TRBJ2-3; the D is unclear. Looked up from germline, CDR1 is SNHLY and CDR2 is FYNNEI. The CDR3 loop spans 15 amino acids. The germline V and J ends were trimmed by 7 bases and 4 bases, with 18 bases remaining between them. The CDR3 region has the DNA TGTGCCAGCATGTTGGAAGCGCAGGTGGCAGATACGCAGTATTTT. The encoded protein is CASMLEAQVADTQYF.

The chain uses TRBV7-9 and TRBJ1-3; D not resolved. CDR1 SEHNR and CDR2 FQNEAQ come from the germline V gene (reference sequence). V lost 5 bases, J lost 1 base, and 12 bases lay in between. The CDR3 is 15 amino acids. The CDR3 DNA reads TGTGCCAGCAGCGATCATGCGTTGTCTGGAAACACCATATATTTT. This encodes CASSDHALSGNTIYF.

This sequence joins TRBV19 and TRBJ1-5, with D possibly being TRBD1 (6 bases). This CDR3 has 15 amino acids. V lost 5 bases, J lost 7 bases, and 18 bases lay in between. Germline V gene sequence: CDR1 LNHDA, CDR2 SQIVND (reference sequence). CDR3 DNA: TGTGCCAGTAGTCCCCTCGACACAGGGAGGCAGCCCCAGCATTTT. Translated: CASSPLDTGRQPQHF. The full variable domain, completed using reference TRBV19 and TRBJ1-5, is DGGITQSPKYLFRKEGQNVTLSCEQNLNHDAMYWYRQDPGQGLRLIYYSQIVNDFQKGDIAEGYSVSREKKESFPLTVTSAQKNPTAFYLCASSPLDTGRQPQHFGDGTRLSIL.

The genes are TRBV5-1 and TRBJ2-1; D might be TRBD2 (6 bases). V was clipped by 2 bases and J by 5 bases, with 11 bases between them. This CDR3 has 14 residues. CDR1 and CDR2 from the germline V gene are SGHRS and YFSETQ. The CDR3 sequence: CASSFGTAHNEQFF. CDR3 nucleotide sequence: TGCGCCAGCAGCTTCGGGACTGCTCACAATGAGCAGTTCTTC.

J is TRBJ1-2 and V is TRBV9; no definite D call. The CDR3 is 16 residues long. Deletions cut 1 base from V and 4 bases from J, with 17 bases between. Germline values: CDR1 SGDLS, CDR2 YYNGEE. The CDR3 protein is CASSVSEGRHFYGYTF. CDR3 bases: TGTGCCAGCAGCGTAAGCGAGGGCCGCCATTTCTATGGCTACACCTTC.

This chain connects TRBV6-1 to TRBJ1-1; D is ambiguous. From germline, CDR1 is MNHNS and CDR2 SASEGT. Trimming removed 4 bases from V and 0 bases from J, with 15 bases in between. The CDR3 runs to 16 residues. CDR3 sequence reads: CASSGAQGRLNTEAFF. CDR3 nucleotide sequence: TGTGCCAGCAGTGGGGCTCAAGGCCGCTTGAACACTGAAGCTTTCTTT.

The chain recombines TRBV4-2 with TRBJ2-3; D is ambiguous. The CDR3 totals 15 residues. In germline, CDR1 is LGHNA, CDR2 YNFKEQ. The V gene lost 3 bases and the J gene lost 10 bases, with 20 bases spanning the gap. The CDR3 region has the DNA TGTGCCAGCAGCCATAACTCCTTAAATCTCCCCGCGCAGTATTTT. Translating gives CASSHNSLNLPAQYF.

This chain joins TRBV2 and TRBJ1-6; D is unresolved. Trimming stripped 6 bases from V and 7 bases from J, with 10 bases between. The CDR3 loop spans 13 amino acids. Germline CDR1 is SNHLY and CDR2 is FYNNEI. The CDR3 DNA reads as TGTGCCAGCAGCAGTGGACCCAATTCACCCCTCCACTTT. This translates into CASSSGPNSPLHF.

The V call is TRBV5-1, the J call TRBJ2-1, with D maybe TRBD1 (6 bases). This CDR3 has 15 amino acids. The germline V gene encodes CDR1 SGHRS and CDR2 YFSETQ. V gave up 0 bases and J gave up 4 bases, with 11 bases separating them. The CDR3, as DNA: TGCGCCAGCAGCTTGGCAGGGGTTGAATACAATGAGCAGTTCTTC. This translates into CASSLAGVEYNEQFF. Filled out from reference TRBV5-1 and TRBJ2-1, the complete variable domain reads KAGVTQTPRYLIKTRGQQVTLSCSPISGHRSVSWYQQTPGQGLQFLFEYFSETQRNKGNFPGRFSGRQFSNSRSEMNVSTLELGDSALYLCASSLAGVEYNEQFFGPGTRLTVL.

V is TRBV5-5 and J is TRBJ1-2; TRBD1 matches 7 bases. CDR3 length equals 16 residues. V trimming: 4 bases; J trimming: 2 bases; junction bases outside the gene matches: 11. In germline, CDR1 is SGHKS, CDR2 YYEKEE (reference sequence). CDR3 protein: CASSERQGMSNYGYTF. CDR3 sequence (DNA): TGTGCCAGCAGCGAGCGACAGGGAATGTCGAACTATGGCTACACCTTC.

The gene calls are TRBV6-5 and TRBJ1-2; tentative D call: TRBD1 (5 bases). The germline CDR1 and CDR2 sequences are MNHEY and SVGAGI. CDR3 length: 14 residues. V lost 0 bases and J 12 bases, leaving 17 bases between the germline ends. CDR3 region: CASSYSAGPFVHTF. The CDR3 DNA follows: TGTGCCAGCAGTTACTCGGCGGGGCCCTTTGTCCACACCTTC.

V gene TRBV10-3 combines with J gene TRBJ1-1, with TRBD1 matching over 9 bases. This CDR3 comprises 13 residues. Germline V gene lookup returns CDR1 ENHRY and CDR2 SYGVKD. J gave up 4 bases and V 5 bases, and 2 bases lay outside the gene matches. CDR3 coding DNA: TGTGCCATCAGTTCGACAGGGGGCACTGAAGCTTTCTTT. It codes for CAISSTGGTEAFF.

The chain joins TRBV11-3 to TRBJ2-7, with D maybe TRBD1 (6 bases). The CDR3 is 14 residues long. The germline V gene encodes CDR1 SGHNT and CDR2 YENEEA. Between the trimmed V and J ends, which lost 2 bases and 0 bases, there was a span of 8 bases. The CDR3 protein is CASSLNRDSYEQYF. The CDR3 bases are TGTGCCAGCAGCTTAAACAGGGACTCCTACGAGCAGTACTTC.

CDR3 DNA: TGCAGCGTTGCCGGTCTAGCGGGGGCTCCTAAAAACATTCAGTACTTC. It encodes CSVAGLAGAPKNIQYF. The genes are TRBV29-1 and TRBJ2-4; the match to TRBD2 covers 10 bases. The V gene's germline CDR1 is SQVTM and CDR2 ANQGSEA. The ends lost 4 bases at V and 4 bases at J; junction bases unmatched: 10. This CDR3 contains 16 residues.

The rearrangement uses TRBV7-2 and TRBJ2-5; no clear D gene. V was pared by 3 bases and J by 1 base, with 6 bases between. Germline CDR1 reads SGHTA; CDR2 reads FQGNSA. The CDR3 loop spans 13 amino acids. The CDR3 loop reads CASSFDPQETQYF. CDR3 coding DNA: TGTGCCAGCAGCTTCGACCCCCAAGAGACCCAGTACTTC.

The rearrangement links TRBV29-1 to TRBJ2-1, with a tentative D call TRBD1 (6 bases). Trimming left V 4 bases short and J 4 bases short, with 8 bases between. The CDR3 spans 12 residues. In germline, CDR1 is SQVTM, CDR2 ANQGSEA. CDR3 nucleotide sequence: TGCAGCGTTGGACAGGAGTACAATGAGCAGTTCTTC. Its protein product is CSVGQEYNEQFF.

The rearrangement uses TRBV15 and TRBJ1-3; D is ambiguous. CDR1 is LNHNV, CDR2 YYDKDF, per germline (reference sequence). V was cut by 3 bases and J by 4 bases, with 7 bases left in between. The CDR3 covers 13 residues. The CDR3 protein is CATSRGRGNTIYF. The CDR3 DNA is TGTGCCACCAGCAGGGGCAGGGGAAACACCATATATTTT.

The chain has TRBV5-1 and TRBJ2-2, with D perhaps matching TRBD2 (5 bases). From germline, CDR1 is SGHRS and CDR2 YFSETQ. With 3 bases removed from V and 6 bases from J, the gap between germline ends came to 18 bases. The CDR3 has 16 residues. The CDR3 is CASSSGLPHGAGELFF. DNA of the CDR3: TGCGCCAGCAGCTCAGGACTGCCTCACGGGGCCGGGGAGCTGTTTTTT.

The V and J genes are TRBV5-1 and TRBJ1-3, with D unresolved. The germline V gene encodes CDR1 SGHRS and CDR2 YFSETQ. This CDR3 region has 16 residues. V shed 0 bases and J shed 6 bases, with 16 bases lying between them. CDR3: CASSLEENFKENTIYF. CDR3 sequence (DNA): TGCGCCAGCAGCTTGGAGGAAAATTTCAAAGAAAACACCATATATTTT.

V gene TRBV21-1 combines with J gene TRBJ2-7; no check of the table's D call, TRBD2, against the DNA was made. TRBV21-1 constitutes a pseudogene. The CDR3 length is 17 residues. The CDR3 sequence: CASSLTTGPLFPYEQYF. CDR3 DNA sequence: TGTGCCAGCAGCTTAACTACGGGTCCCCTTTTTCCCTACGAGCAGTACTTC.

The rearrangement joins TRBV2 to TRBJ1-5, with TRBD1 as a possible D gene (5 bases). V was trimmed by 2 bases and J by 6 bases, leaving 14 bases between them. This CDR3 has 15 amino acids. The germline V gene has CDR1 SNHLY and CDR2 FYNNEI. The CDR3 DNA is TGTGCCAGCAGTGAATTTAGGGGAAAAGTTCAGCCCCAGCATTTT. This translates into CASSEFRGKVQPQHF.

This clone was observed once. The gene calls are TRBV10-3 and TRBJ2-5; no reliable D call. The CDR3 extends over 13 amino acids. The germline CDR1 and CDR2 sequences are ENHRY and SYGVKD. V gave up 5 bases and J gave up 0 bases, with 7 bases separating them. Here the CDR3 DNA reads TGTGCCATCAGTTGGACCGACCAAGAGACCCAGTACTTC. Translated: CAISWTDQETQYF.

The chain joins TRBV6-1 to TRBJ2-7; D gene unclear. Germline lookup yields CDR1 MNHNS and CDR2 SASEGT. The CDR3 has 12 amino acids. Trimming stripped 6 bases from V and 4 bases from J, with 10 bases between. CDR3: CASRATPYEQYF. Written as DNA, the CDR3 is TGTGCCAGCAGGGCTACACCTTACGAGCAGTACTTC.

The chain is built from TRBV6-5 and TRBJ2-7; 10 nucleotides line up with TRBD1. The germline CDR1 and CDR2 sequences are MNHEY and SVGAGI. With 7 bases clipped from V and 0 bases from J, the junction kept 6 bases outside the gene matches. This CDR3 region has 15 residues. CDR3 DNA: TGTGCCAGCAAACGCCGGGACAGGGGCTCCTACGAGCAGTACTTC. Protein: CASKRRDRGSYEQYF.

This clone is a singleton in its sample. The genes are TRBV2 and TRBJ1-1; tentatively, D is TRBD1 (5 bases). CDR1 is SNHLY and CDR2 is FYNNEI in the germline V gene. V shed 0 bases and J shed 5 bases, with 16 bases lying between them. This CDR3 has 16 amino acids. CDR3 sequence (DNA): TGTGCCAGCAGTGAAGCGGGGCCTCCCTTGAGAACTGAAGCTTTCTTT. Protein: CASSEAGPPLRTEAFF.

The chain carries TRBV5-1 and TRBJ1-4; the D is unclear. This CDR3 has 16 amino acids. The V gene's germline CDR1 is SGHRS and CDR2 YFSETQ. The germline V and J ends were trimmed by 1 base and 10 bases, with 20 bases remaining between them. In DNA form, the CDR3 reads TGCGCCAGCAGCTTGTTATCCTCATCTCATGATGGAAAACTGTTTTTT. Its protein product is CASSLLSSSHDGKLFF.